This T cell receptor (beta chain) was captured in a study of blood T cell repertoires in COVID-19. Study summary: There were acute and convalescent COVID-19 samples, and they came from the United States, Italy and Spain. T cells, B-cell-depleted T cells, or PBMCs provided the cDNA or gDNA that served as material.

Authors' analysis steps: Reference gene primer amplification gave estimated nucleated cell counts. This table comes from immunoSEQ multiplex PCR, and its TCRdb copy is limited to in-frame clones, with some not included. That table supplies the V and J calls and clone size; D and trimming were determined from the DNA. The data hold some 190,000 clones, with roughly 85% observed a single time. This CDR3 is 15 amino acids long. In germline, CDR1 is SGHTA, CDR2 FQGTGA. J lost 1 base, V lost 6 bases, and 7 bases had no gene match. This clonotype originated in a woman in her sixties or seventies with acute or convalescent COVID-19. The gene calls are TRBV7-3 and TRBJ2-3; 7 positions agree with TRBD2. The specimen sequenced was peripheral blood. The DNA of the CDR3 is TGTGCCAGCAGTTCTAGCGGAGGGGGCACAGATACGCAGTATTTT. Translated: CASSSSGGGTDTQYF.